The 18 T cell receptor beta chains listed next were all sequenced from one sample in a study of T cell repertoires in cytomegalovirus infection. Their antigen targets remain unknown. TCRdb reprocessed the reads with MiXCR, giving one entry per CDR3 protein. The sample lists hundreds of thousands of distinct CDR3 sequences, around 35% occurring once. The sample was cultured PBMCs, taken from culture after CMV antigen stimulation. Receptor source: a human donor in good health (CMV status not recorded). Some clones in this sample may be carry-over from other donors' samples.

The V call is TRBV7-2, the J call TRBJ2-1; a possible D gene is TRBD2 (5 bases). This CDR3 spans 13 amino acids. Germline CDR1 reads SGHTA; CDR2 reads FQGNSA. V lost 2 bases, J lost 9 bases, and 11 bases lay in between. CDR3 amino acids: CASSLSLAGEQFF. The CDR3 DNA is TGTGCCAGCAGCTTAAGTCTAGCCGGTGAGCAGTTCTTC. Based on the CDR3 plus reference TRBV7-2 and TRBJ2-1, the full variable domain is GAGVSQSPSNKVTEKGKDVELRCDPISGHTALYWYRQSLGQGLEFLIYFQGNSAPDKSGLPSDRFSAERTGGSVSTLTIQRTQQEDSAVYLCASSLSLAGEQFFGPGTRLTVL.

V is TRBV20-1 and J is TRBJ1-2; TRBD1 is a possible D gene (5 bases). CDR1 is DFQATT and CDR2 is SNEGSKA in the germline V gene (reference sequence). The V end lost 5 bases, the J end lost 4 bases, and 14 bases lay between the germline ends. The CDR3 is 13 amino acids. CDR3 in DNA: TGCAGTGCTCCCCTAGGGGAGAGCTATGGCTACACCTTC. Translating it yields CSAPLGESYGYTF.

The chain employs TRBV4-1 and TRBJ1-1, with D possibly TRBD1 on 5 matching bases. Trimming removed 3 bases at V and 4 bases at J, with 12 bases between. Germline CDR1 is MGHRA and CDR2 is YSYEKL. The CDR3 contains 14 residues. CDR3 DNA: TGCGCCAGCAGCCACGGGGGAAAGAGCACTGAAGCTTTCTTT. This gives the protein CASSHGGKSTEAFF.

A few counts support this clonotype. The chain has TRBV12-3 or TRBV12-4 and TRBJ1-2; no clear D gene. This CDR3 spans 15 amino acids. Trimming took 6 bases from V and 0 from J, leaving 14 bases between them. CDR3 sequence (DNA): TGTGCCAGCAGCCAAATCGGGCGTCCTAACTATGGCTACACCTTC. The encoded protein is CASSQIGRPNYGYTF.

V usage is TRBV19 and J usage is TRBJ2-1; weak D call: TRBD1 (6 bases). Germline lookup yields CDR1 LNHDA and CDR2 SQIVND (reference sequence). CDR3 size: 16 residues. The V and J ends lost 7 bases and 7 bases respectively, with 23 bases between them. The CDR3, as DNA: TGTGCCAGTACCCCTTGGGGCAGGGGAAAAAATAATGAGCAGTTCTTC. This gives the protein CASTPWGRGKNNEQFF.

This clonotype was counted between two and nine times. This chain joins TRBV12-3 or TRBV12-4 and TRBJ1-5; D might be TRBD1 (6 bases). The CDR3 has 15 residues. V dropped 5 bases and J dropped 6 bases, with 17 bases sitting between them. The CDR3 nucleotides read TGTGCCAGCAGTCCCCAGGGGTTCTCGGGTCAGCCCCAGCATTTT. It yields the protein CASSPQGFSGQPQHF.

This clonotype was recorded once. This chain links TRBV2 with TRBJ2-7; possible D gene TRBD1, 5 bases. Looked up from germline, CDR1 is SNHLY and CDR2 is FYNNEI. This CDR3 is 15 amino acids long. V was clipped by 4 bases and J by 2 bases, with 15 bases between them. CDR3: CASSGVGQIAYEQYF. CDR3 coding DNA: TGTGCCAGCAGTGGAGTGGGGCAGATTGCCTACGAGCAGTACTTC.

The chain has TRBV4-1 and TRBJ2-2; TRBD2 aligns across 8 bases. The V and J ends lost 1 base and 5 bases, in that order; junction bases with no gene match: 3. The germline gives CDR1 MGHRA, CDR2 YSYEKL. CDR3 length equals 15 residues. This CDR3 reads CASSQGLARTGELFF. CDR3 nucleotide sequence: TGCGCCAGCAGCCAAGGACTAGCGAGGACCGGGGAGCTGTTTTTT.

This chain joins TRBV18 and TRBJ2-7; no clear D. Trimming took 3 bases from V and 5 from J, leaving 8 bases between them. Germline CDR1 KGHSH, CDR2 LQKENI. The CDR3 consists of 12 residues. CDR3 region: CASSPQTDEQYF. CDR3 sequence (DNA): TGTGCCAGCTCACCTCAGACCGACGAGCAGTACTTC.

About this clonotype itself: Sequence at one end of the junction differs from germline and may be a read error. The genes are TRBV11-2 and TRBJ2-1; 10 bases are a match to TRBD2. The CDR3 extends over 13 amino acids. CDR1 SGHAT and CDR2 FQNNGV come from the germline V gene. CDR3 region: CASSSDWGTSVVF. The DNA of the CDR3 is TGTGCCAGCAGCTCAGACTGGGGGACTAGCGTGGTCTTC. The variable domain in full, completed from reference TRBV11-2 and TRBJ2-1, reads EAGVAQSPRYKIIEKRQSVAFWCNPISGHATLYWYQQILGQGPKLLIQFQNNGVVDDSQLPKDRFSAERLKGVDSTLKIQPAKLEDSAVYLCASSSDWGTSVVFGPGTRLTVL.

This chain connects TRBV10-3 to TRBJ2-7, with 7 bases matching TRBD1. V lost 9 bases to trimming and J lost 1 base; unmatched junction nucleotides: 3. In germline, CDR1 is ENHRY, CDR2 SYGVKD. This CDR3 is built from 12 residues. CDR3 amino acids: CAMRTGSYEQYF. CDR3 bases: TGTGCCATGAGGACAGGATCCTACGAGCAGTACTTC.

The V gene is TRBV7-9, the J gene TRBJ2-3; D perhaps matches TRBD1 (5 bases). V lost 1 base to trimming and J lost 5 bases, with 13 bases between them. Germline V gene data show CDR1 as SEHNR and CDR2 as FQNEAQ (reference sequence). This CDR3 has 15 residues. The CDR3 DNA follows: TGTGCCAGCAGCTTAGTTAGCACAGGCGGAGATACGCAGTATTTT. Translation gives CASSLVSTGGDTQYF.

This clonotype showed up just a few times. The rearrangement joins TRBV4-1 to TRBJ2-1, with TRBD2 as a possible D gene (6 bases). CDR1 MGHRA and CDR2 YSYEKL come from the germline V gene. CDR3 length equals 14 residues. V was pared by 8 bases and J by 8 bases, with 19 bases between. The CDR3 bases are TGCGCCAGCGTAGGGCGGGGTCCGAGGGATGAGCAGTTCTTC. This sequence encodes CASVGRGPRDEQFF.

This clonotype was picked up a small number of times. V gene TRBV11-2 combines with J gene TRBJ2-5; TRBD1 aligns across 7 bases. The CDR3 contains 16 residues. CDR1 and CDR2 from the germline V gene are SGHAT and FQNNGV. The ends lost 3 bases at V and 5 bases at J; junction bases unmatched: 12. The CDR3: CASSFLQGTIGETQYF. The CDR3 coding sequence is TGTGCCAGCAGCTTCCTACAGGGGACGATTGGGGAGACCCAGTACTTC.

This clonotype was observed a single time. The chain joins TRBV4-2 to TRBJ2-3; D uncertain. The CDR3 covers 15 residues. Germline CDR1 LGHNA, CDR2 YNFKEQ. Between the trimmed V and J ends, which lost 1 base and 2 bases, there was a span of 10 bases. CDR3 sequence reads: CASSQAHATTDTQYF. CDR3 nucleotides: TGTGCCAGCAGCCAAGCTCACGCCACCACAGATACGCAGTATTTT.

The CDR3 reads CASSFLYRITSTDTQYF. The CDR3 DNA sequence: TGTGCCAGCAGCTTTTTGTACAGGATAACTAGCACAGATACGCAGTATTTT. The genes are TRBV5-5 and TRBJ2-3; a possible D gene is TRBD1 (5 bases). V lost 2 bases and J lost 0, with 16 bases in between. The CDR3 is 17 amino acids. Per the germline V gene, CDR1 is SGHKS and CDR2 is YYEKEE (reference sequence).

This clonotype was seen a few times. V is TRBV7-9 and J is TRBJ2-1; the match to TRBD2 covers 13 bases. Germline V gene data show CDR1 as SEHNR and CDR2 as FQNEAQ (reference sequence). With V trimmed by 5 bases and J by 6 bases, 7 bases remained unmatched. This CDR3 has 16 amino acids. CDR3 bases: TGTGCCAGCAGCCTACCCGGGACTAGCGGGGTCAATGAGCAGTTCTTC. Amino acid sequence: CASSLPGTSGVNEQFF.

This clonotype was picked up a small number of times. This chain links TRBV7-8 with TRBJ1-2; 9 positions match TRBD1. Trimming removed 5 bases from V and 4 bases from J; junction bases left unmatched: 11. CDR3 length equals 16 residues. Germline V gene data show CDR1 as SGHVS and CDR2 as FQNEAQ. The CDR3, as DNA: TGTGCCAGCAGCGGCTATAGGACAGGGGCGGGCTATGGCTACACCTTC. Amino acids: CASSGYRTGAGYGYTF.